Below, 24 T cell receptor beta chains from the same sample are listed, as sequenced in a study of beta chain features in type 1 diabetes (dated by TCRdb to between 2018 and 2020). Library prep was done by the immunoSEQ multiplex PCR assay. The High Capacity cDNA Reverse Transcription Kit was used to reverse transcribe all of the isolated RNA, meaning that expressed TCRB transcripts were what got sequenced. What TCRdb holds here is the immuneACCESS table cut down to in-frame rearrangements. Part of the clones is not present; checked against another copy, under half of the missing clones reflect an unresolved V gene, and the others are unexplained. The table for this sample lists around 310,000 clones; 11% of them were counted only once. Of the sample, 0.015% is held by the ten largest clones. Source material: naive CD4+ T cells from blood. Sample cell subset or site, as interpreted from the label and publication: true naive CD4+ T cells. The origin of the receptors is a woman aged 30 to 39 in good health.

The V gene is TRBV7-2, the J gene TRBJ2-7; TRBD1 agrees at 7 bases. From germline, CDR1 is SGHTA and CDR2 FQGNSA. The CDR3 covers 14 residues. The V gene end was trimmed by 3 bases and the J gene end by 5 bases; junction bases not matched to a gene: 7. CDR3 coding DNA: TGTGCCAGCAGCTTCTCACAGGGGTTCGACGAGCAGTACTTC. Amino acid sequence: CASSFSQGFDEQYF. Looking up the rest from reference TRBV7-2 and TRBJ2-7 gives the full variable domain: GAGVSQSPSNKVTEKGKDVELRCDPISGHTALYWYRQSLGQGLEFLIYFQGNSAPDKSGLPSDRFSAERTGGSVSTLTIQRTQQEDSAVYLCASSFSQGFDEQYFGPGTRLTVT.

The rearrangement uses TRBV19 and TRBJ2-1, with TRBD1 as a possible D gene (6 bases). Germline lookup yields CDR1 LNHDA and CDR2 SQIVND (reference sequence). V gave up 1 base and J gave up 10 bases, with 14 bases separating them. The CDR3 totals 14 residues. CDR3 coding DNA: TGTGCCAGTAGTATAGTCGGACAGAACCTAGAGCAGTTCTTC. It is translated as CASSIVGQNLEQFF.

This clone was observed a handful of times. This chain connects TRBV7-3 to TRBJ2-1; 11 bases match TRBD2. This CDR3 contains 15 residues. The V gene end was trimmed by 5 bases and the J gene end by 3 bases; junction bases not matched to a gene: 3. Per germline, CDR1 SGHTA and CDR2 FQGTGA. CDR3 nucleotide sequence: TGTGCCAGCAGCACCGGGACTAGCGGCTACAATGAGCAGTTCTTC. Its protein is CASSTGTSGYNEQFF.

J is TRBJ2-6 and V is TRBV5-1; TRBD1 aligns across 11 bases. Trimming at V came to 0 bases and at J to 0 bases, leaving 2 bases not matched to a gene. The CDR3 is 18 residues long. CDR1 and CDR2 (germline): SGHRS, YFSETQ. The CDR3 is CASSLAGTGGSGANVLTF. As DNA, the CDR3 is TGCGCCAGCAGCTTGGCGGGGACAGGGGGCTCTGGGGCCAACGTCCTGACTTTC.

This clone was counted a few times. The chain links TRBV7-2 to TRBJ2-3; 10 bases agree with TRBD1. This CDR3 contains 14 residues. V lost 4 bases and J lost 3; bases outside the gene matches: 1. From germline, CDR1 is SGHTA and CDR2 FQGNSA. Here the CDR3 reads CASSSDRGTDTQYF. The DNA for the CDR3 is TGTGCCAGCAGCTCGGACAGGGGGACAGATACGCAGTATTTT.

This clone was seen more than once but under ten times. The chain recombines TRBV4-3 with TRBJ2-7, with TRBD2 identical over 7 bases. The CDR3 extends over 16 amino acids. Germline trimming cut 0 bases from V and 2 bases from J; bases unmatched to any gene: 7. Germline values: CDR1 LGHNA, CDR2 YSLEER. CDR3 protein: CASSQDRAGAPYEQYF. The CDR3 DNA follows: TGCGCCAGCAGCCAAGATAGGGCGGGAGCACCCTACGAGCAGTACTTC.

The chain couples TRBV7-2 to TRBJ1-2, with TRBD1 as a possible D gene (6 bases). V was pared by 0 bases and J by 6 bases, with 11 bases between. CDR1 SGHTA and CDR2 FQGNSA come from the germline V gene. The CDR3 covers 14 residues. The CDR3 is CASSLALTGHGYTF. The CDR3 region has the DNA TGTGCCAGCAGCTTAGCGCTAACAGGGCATGGCTACACCTTC.

This sequence joins TRBV15 and TRBJ2-5, with TRBD1 as a possible D gene (6 bases). V lost 5 bases and J 2 bases, leaving 12 bases between the germline ends. CDR1 is LNHNV, CDR2 YYDKDF, per germline (reference sequence). The length of the CDR3 is 14 residues. CDR3 DNA sequence: TGTGCCACCAGCGTCAATAGGGGGCAAGAGACCCAGTACTTC. This translates into CATSVNRGQETQYF.

The sample holds a few counts of this clone. This chain's CDR3 is CASSVVPSVGEQYF. The DNA of the CDR3 is TGTGCCAGCAGCGTAGTCCCTAGCGTAGGCGAGCAGTACTTC. This chain connects TRBV9 to TRBJ2-7, with D maybe TRBD2 (6 bases). The CDR3 extends over 14 amino acids. V shed 0 bases and J shed 6 bases, with 13 bases lying between them. Per germline, CDR1 SGDLS and CDR2 YYNGEE.

This clone was counted at least ten times. This chain connects TRBV4-3 to TRBJ1-4, with TRBD1 matching over 7 bases. The ends lost 6 bases at V and 8 bases at J; junction bases unmatched: 6. Germline V gene data show CDR1 as LGHNA and CDR2 as YSLEER. The CDR3 is made up of 13 amino acids. For the CDR3, the DNA is TGCGCCAGCAGAAGACAGGGTGAGGAAAAACTGTTTTTT. Protein product: CASRRQGEEKLFF.

This clone occurred a few times. The J gene is TRBJ2-3, the V gene TRBV28, with D possibly TRBD2 on 5 matching bases. This CDR3 region has 13 residues. The germline V gene has CDR1 MDHEN and CDR2 SYDVKM. Trimming shortened V by 3 bases and J by 5 bases, and 9 bases separated the two germline ends. CDR3: CASSFLARDTQYF. The CDR3 DNA reads as TGTGCCAGCAGTTTCCTAGCTCGAGATACGCAGTATTTT. Full variable domain (remainder filled in from reference TRBV28 and TRBJ2-3): DVKVTQSSRYLVKRTGEKVFLECVQDMDHENMFWYRQDPGLGLRLIYFSYDVKMKEKGDIPEGYSVSREKKERFSLILESASTNQTSMYLCASSFLARDTQYFGPGTRLTVL.

CDR3 nucleotides: TGTGCCAGCAGTACCGGGACAGGGGTGAACTATGGCTACACCTTC. Protein: CASSTGTGVNYGYTF. The chain recombines TRBV11-2 with TRBJ1-2; 10 bases fit TRBD1. The V segment lost 6 bases and the J segment 2 bases; nucleotides outside the gene matches: 6. The CDR3 spans 15 residues. CDR1 and CDR2 from the germline V gene are SGHAT and FQNNGV.

The J gene is TRBJ2-5, the V gene TRBV7-9; TRBD2 matches 10 bases. Germline CDR1 and CDR2: SEHNR and FQNEAQ (reference sequence). Trimming at V came to 5 bases and at J to 5 bases, leaving 2 bases not matched to a gene. The CDR3 contains 13 residues. DNA for the CDR3: TGTGCCAGCAGCCCGACTAGCGGGGAGACCCAGTACTTC. Translated: CASSPTSGETQYF.

The V gene is TRBV18, the J gene TRBJ1-3; 9 positions match TRBD1. Germline V CDR1 and CDR2: KGHSH, LQKENI. Trimming took 3 bases from V and 10 from J; bases not matched to a gene: 7. The CDR3 contains 14 residues. The CDR3: CASSPPGQGGTIYF. CDR3 sequence (DNA): TGTGCCAGCTCACCCCCGGGACAGGGAGGTACCATATATTTT.

This clone occurred a few times. J is TRBJ2-7 and V is TRBV4-2, with 9 bases fitting TRBD2. Germline CDR1 LGHNA, CDR2 YNFKEQ. CDR3 length equals 15 residues. Trimming removed 2 bases from V and 6 bases from J; junction bases left unmatched: 8. The DNA for the CDR3 is TGTGCCAGCAGCCAAAGGGCGGGAGGGCCGAGCGAGCAGTACTTC. It translates to CASSQRAGGPSEQYF.

V is TRBV7-3 and J is TRBJ2-1; D perhaps matches TRBD2 (5 bases). Trimming removed 2 bases from V and 4 bases from J, with 18 bases in between. The CDR3 has 17 residues. Germline assignment: CDR1 SGHTA and CDR2 FQGTGA. The CDR3 DNA sequence: TGTGCCAGCAGCTTAGGCGTCCCAGCGGAAGGATACAATGAGCAGTTCTTC. Protein: CASSLGVPAEGYNEQFF.

The chain carries TRBV7-8 and TRBJ2-3, with 9 bases identical to TRBD1. The CDR3 has 15 residues. CDR1 is SGHVS and CDR2 is FQNEAQ in the germline V gene. The V and J ends lost 2 bases and 4 bases, in that order; junction bases with no gene match: 4. CDR3 amino acids: CASSLRTGVPDTQYF. The CDR3 nucleotides read TGTGCCAGCAGCTTAAGGACAGGGGTCCCAGATACGCAGTATTTT.

This rearrangement joins TRBV7-2 to TRBJ2-4; the D is unclear. With 0 bases removed from V and 5 bases from J, the gap between germline ends came to 14 bases. CDR1 is SGHTA and CDR2 is FQGNSA in the germline V gene. The CDR3 is made up of 16 amino acids. This CDR3 reads CASSLASVVMENIQYF. The CDR3 DNA follows: TGTGCCAGCAGCTTAGCCTCGGTAGTAATGGAAAACATTCAGTACTTC.

This clone was seen a handful of times. This chain joins TRBV9 and TRBJ2-5; the D gene is possibly TRBD2 (5 bases). This CDR3 spans 15 amino acids. Germline CDR1 reads SGDLS; CDR2 reads YYNGEE. The ends were cut back, 0 bases at V and 1 base at J, with 10 bases in the middle. In DNA form, the CDR3 reads TGTGCCAGCAGCGTAGACGTGACTACCCAAGAGACCCAGTACTTC. Protein: CASSVDVTTQETQYF.

The genes are TRBV30 and TRBJ1-1; D not resolved. Per the germline V gene, CDR1 is GTSNPN and CDR2 is SVGIG (reference sequence). Between the trimmed V and J ends, which lost 4 bases and 5 bases, there was a span of 8 bases. The CDR3 has 11 residues. This CDR3 is CAWKGGTEAFF. DNA for the CDR3: TGTGCCTGGAAGGGCGGGACTGAAGCTTTCTTT.

The chain's CDR3 is CASSFQPGLAGEEQFF. The DNA for the CDR3 is TGTGCCAGCAGCTTCCAACCGGGACTAGCGGGAGAAGAGCAGTTCTTC. This sequence joins TRBV7-3 and TRBJ2-1, with TRBD2 matching 14 bases. The CDR3 length is 16 residues. The germline CDR1 and CDR2 sequences are SGHTA and FQGTGA. J gave up 10 bases and V 3 bases, and 8 bases lay outside the gene matches.

V gene TRBV23-1 combines with J gene TRBJ1-1, with 8 bases that match TRBD1. TRBV23-1 is an ORF, and what it does is uncertain. The length of the CDR3 is 14 residues. V shed 3 bases, J shed 3 bases, and the junction held 3 bases outside the gene matches. CDR3 protein: CASSQGRGHTEAFF. The DNA for the CDR3 is TGCGCCAGCAGTCAGGGCAGGGGGCACACTGAAGCTTTCTTT.

This clone was seen only a few times. The CDR3 DNA sequence: TGTGCCAGCAGCTTTCCCAAGGCAGGGAACTACGAGCAGTACTTC. Its protein product is CASSFPKAGNYEQYF. The chain recombines TRBV5-4 with TRBJ2-7, with D possibly being TRBD1 (5 bases). The CDR3 consists of 15 residues. V lost 2 bases to trimming and J lost 3 bases, with 15 bases between them. The germline gives CDR1 SGHNT, CDR2 YYREEE (reference sequence). Combining the CDR3 with reference TRBV5-4 and TRBJ2-7 gives the whole variable domain ETGVTQSPTHLIKTRGQQVTLRCSSQSGHNTVSWYQQALGQGPQFIFQYYREEENGRGNFPPRFSGLQFPNYSSELNVNALELDDSALYLCASSFPKAGNYEQYFGPGTRLTVT.

The chain recombines TRBV29-1 with TRBJ2-7; 11 bases are a match to TRBD2. The J segment lost 5 bases and the V segment lost 4 bases, leaving 7 bases of the junction unmatched. CDR1 is SQVTM, CDR2 ANQGSEA, per germline. The CDR3 sequence is 14 residues long. This CDR3 is CSVGLAGSFNEQYF. The CDR3 nucleotides are TGCAGCGTTGGACTAGCGGGATCGTTTAACGAGCAGTACTTC.